One and the same sample provided the 15 T cell receptor beta chains below, sequenced in a study of T cells in Graves' hyperthyroidism and ophthalmopathy. TCR beta CDR3 regions were amplified from RNA. An initial round of RT-PCR targeting the TCR CDR3 relied on the HTBI primer set. TCRdb ran MiXCR on the multiplex PCR reads and lists one entry per CDR3 protein. In the table there are some 400,000 distinct CDR3 sequences, approximately 19% of which are singletons. Sequenced: blood. The receptors originated from a woman aged 18-29 years with Graves' hyperthyroidism.

In its sample, this clonotype was seen many times. This chain connects TRBV11-1 to TRBJ2-6, with 7 bases matching TRBD1. With V trimmed by 6 bases and J by 0 bases, 14 bases remained unmatched. This CDR3 comprises 19 residues. The germline gives CDR1 SGHAT, CDR2 FQDESV (reference sequence). The DNA of the CDR3 is TGTGCCAGCAGGAAATCGAGACCGGGACAGAACTCTGGGGCCAACGTCCTGACTTTC. It translates to CASRKSRPGQNSGANVLTF.

This clonotype occurred many times. V usage is TRBV25-1 and J usage is TRBJ2-7, with no clear D. This CDR3 comprises 11 residues. Germline V CDR1 and CDR2: MGHDK, SYGVNS. V was cut by 3 bases and J by 5 bases, with 5 bases left in between. For the CDR3, the DNA is TGTGCCAGCAGTGAGGCCCACGAGCAGTACTTC. Its protein is CASSEAHEQYF.

This clonotype was detected ten times or more. CDR3 sequence (DNA): TGTGCCAGCAGCGTAGATCAGGGTCTGCGCGAGCAGTACTTC. It codes for CASSVDQGLREQYF. The chain is built from TRBV9 and TRBJ2-7, with D possibly TRBD1 on 5 matching bases. Germline V lookup: CDR1 SGDLS, CDR2 YYNGEE. This CDR3 comprises 14 residues. Trimming removed 0 bases at V and 6 bases at J, with 13 bases between.

In this sample, this clonotype turned up many times. The chain has TRBV29-1 and TRBJ2-7; D might be TRBD2 (5 bases). V was cut by 1 base and J by 2 bases, with 6 bases left in between. CDR3 length: 12 amino acids. CDR1 is SQVTM and CDR2 is ANQGSEA in the germline V gene. Written as DNA, the CDR3 is TGCAGCGTTGAAGGGAGGCCCTACGAGCAGTACTTC. Encoded protein: CSVEGRPYEQYF.

V and J are TRBV4-3 and TRBJ2-7; 10 positions agree with TRBD1. This CDR3 comprises 15 residues. CDR1 and CDR2 from the germline V gene are LGHNA and YSLEER. V was pared by 0 bases and J by 5 bases, with 4 bases of the junction left unmatched. The CDR3 loop is CASSQEGTGVNEQYF. For the CDR3, the DNA is TGCGCCAGCAGCCAAGAAGGGACAGGGGTCAACGAGCAGTACTTC.

This clonotype was seen ten or more times. CDR3 region: CASSHPGSSGNTIYF. CDR3 coding DNA: TGTGCCAGCAGTCATCCAGGGTCCTCTGGAAACACCATATATTTT. The rearrangement joins TRBV12-3 or TRBV12-4 to TRBJ1-3; possibly TRBD1 for D (5 bases). V was shortened by 5 bases and J by 0 bases, with 11 bases between the two germline ends. The CDR3 runs to 15 residues.

The rearrangement links TRBV6-1 to TRBJ1-2; D might be TRBD1 (6 bases). The CDR3 runs 17 residues. Germline values: CDR1 MNHNS, CDR2 SASEGT. Trimming left V 7 bases short and J 0 bases short, with 21 bases between. In DNA, the CDR3 is TGTGCCAGCAATCCATCCCAAAACAGGGCTCCTAACTATGGCTACACCTTC. Translating gives CASNPSQNRAPNYGYTF.

The table lists this clonotype with many counts. V usage is TRBV12-3 or TRBV12-4 and J usage is TRBJ1-5; D not resolved. CDR3 length equals 13 residues. With 3 bases removed from V and 12 bases from J, the gap between germline ends came to 15 bases. CDR3 DNA sequence: TGTGCCAGCAGTTTTCGCCGCCCGGGTGGCCAGCATTTT. Protein sequence: CASSFRRPGGQHF.

This rearrangement joins TRBV6-1 to TRBJ1-5, with D possibly being TRBD1 (5 bases). Germline CDR1 MNHNS, CDR2 SASEGT. Deletions cut 5 bases from V and 4 bases from J, with 9 bases between. The CDR3 covers 13 residues. The CDR3 reads CASSRDWNQPQHF. DNA of the CDR3: TGTGCCAGCAGTAGGGACTGGAATCAGCCCCAGCATTTT.

This clonotype came up a few times. The genes are TRBV13 and TRBJ2-3; 13 nucleotides agree with TRBD2. There are 18 residues in the CDR3. Looked up from germline, CDR1 is PRHDT and CDR2 is FYEKMQ (reference sequence). The V segment lost 5 bases and the J segment 4 bases; nucleotides outside the gene matches: 12. CDR3 sequence: CASSPGLAGASSPDTQYF. CDR3 DNA sequence: TGTGCCAGCAGCCCCGGACTAGCGGGGGCCTCTTCACCAGATACGCAGTATTTT.

At least ten counts were recorded for this clonotype. The V and J genes are TRBV12-3 or TRBV12-4 and TRBJ1-1; D is uncertain. V lost 8 bases and J lost 0, with 13 bases in between. CDR3 length equals 14 residues. The CDR3: CASYDTPMNTEAFF. The DNA of the CDR3 is TGTGCCAGCTATGACACACCGATGAACACTGAAGCTTTCTTT.

This clonotype has at least ten counts. The chain combines TRBV4-1 with TRBJ1-3; D is ambiguous. Trimming left V 0 bases short and J 0 bases short, with 6 bases between. The CDR3 totals 15 residues. The germline V gene encodes CDR1 MGHRA and CDR2 YSYEKL. CDR3 in amino acids: CASSQDRPSGNTIYF. The CDR3 coding sequence is TGCGCCAGCAGCCAAGATCGCCCCTCTGGAAACACCATATATTTT.

This clonotype was picked up a small number of times. The chain links TRBV6-5 to TRBJ2-5; 8 nucleotides agree with TRBD1. Per the germline V gene, CDR1 is MNHEY and CDR2 is SVGAGI. Trimming cost V 8 bases and J 5 bases; bases outside gene matches: 19. This CDR3 is 17 amino acids long. Here the CDR3 DNA reads TGTGCCAGCGCCTCCCTGGGGGCAGGGGGCGAGGAGGAGACCCAGTACTTC. Translated: CASASLGAGGEEETQYF.

This clonotype was observed a handful of times. The chain couples TRBV18 to TRBJ2-6; 7 bases map to TRBD2. CDR1 and CDR2 (germline): KGHSH, LQKENI. The V and J ends lost 7 bases and 0 bases, in that order; junction bases with no gene match: 3. The CDR3 has 15 amino acids. Here the CDR3 DNA reads TGTGCCAGCTGGGGAGGGGCCTCTGGGGCCAACGTCCTGACTTTC. It translates to CASWGGASGANVLTF.

Comments on this clonotype: At one end the junction does not follow the germline gene, possibly because of a read error. The V call is TRBV28, the J call TRBJ2-7; TRBD1 matches at 7 bases. The CDR3 contains 14 residues. CDR1 MDHEN and CDR2 SYDVKM come from the germline V gene. The CDR3 nucleotides read TGTGCCAGCAGGGGGACAGTGTGGGTTTACGATCAGTACTTC. It specifies CASRGTVWVYDQYF.